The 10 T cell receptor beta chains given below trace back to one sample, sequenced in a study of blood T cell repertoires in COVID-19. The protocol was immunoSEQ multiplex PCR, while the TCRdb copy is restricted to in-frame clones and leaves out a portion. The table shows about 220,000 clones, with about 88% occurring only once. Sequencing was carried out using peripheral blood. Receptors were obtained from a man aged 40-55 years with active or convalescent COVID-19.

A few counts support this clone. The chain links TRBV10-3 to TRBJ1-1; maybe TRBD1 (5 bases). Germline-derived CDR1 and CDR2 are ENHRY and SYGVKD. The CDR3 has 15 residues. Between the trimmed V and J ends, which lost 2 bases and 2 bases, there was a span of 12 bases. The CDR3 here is CAISEVRGDNTEAFF. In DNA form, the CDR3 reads TGTGCCATCAGTGAGGTCCGGGGGGACAACACTGAAGCTTTCTTT.

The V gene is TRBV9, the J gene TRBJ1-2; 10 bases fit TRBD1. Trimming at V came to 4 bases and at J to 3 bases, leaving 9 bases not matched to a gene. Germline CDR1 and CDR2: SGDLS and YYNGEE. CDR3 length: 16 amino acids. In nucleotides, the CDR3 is TGTGCCAGCAGCCACCTGCGACAGGGGGCGTACTATGGCTACACCTTC. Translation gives CASSHLRQGAYYGYTF.

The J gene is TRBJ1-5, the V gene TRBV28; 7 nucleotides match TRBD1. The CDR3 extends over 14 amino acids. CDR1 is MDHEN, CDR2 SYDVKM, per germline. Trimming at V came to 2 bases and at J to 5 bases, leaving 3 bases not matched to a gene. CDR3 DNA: TGTGCCAGCAGTTTAAGGGACAGTCATCAGCCCCAGCATTTT. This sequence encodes CASSLRDSHQPQHF. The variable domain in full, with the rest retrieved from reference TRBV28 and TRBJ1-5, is DVKVTQSSRYLVKRTGEKVFLECVQDMDHENMFWYRQDPGLGLRLIYFSYDVKMKEKGDIPEGYSVSREKKERFSLILESASTNQTSMYLCASSLRDSHQPQHFGDGTRLSIL.

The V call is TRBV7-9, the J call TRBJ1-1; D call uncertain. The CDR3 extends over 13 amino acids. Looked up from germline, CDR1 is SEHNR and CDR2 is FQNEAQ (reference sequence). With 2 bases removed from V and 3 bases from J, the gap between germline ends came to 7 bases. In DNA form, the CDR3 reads TGTGCCAGCAGCTTAAATCAGGACACTGAAGCTTTCTTT. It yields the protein CASSLNQDTEAFF.

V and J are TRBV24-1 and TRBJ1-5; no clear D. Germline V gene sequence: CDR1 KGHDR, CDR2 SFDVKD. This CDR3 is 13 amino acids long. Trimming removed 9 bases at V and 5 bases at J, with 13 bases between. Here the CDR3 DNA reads TGTGCCACCTCGGGAGGGCTTGATCAGCCCCAGCATTTT. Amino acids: CATSGGLDQPQHF.

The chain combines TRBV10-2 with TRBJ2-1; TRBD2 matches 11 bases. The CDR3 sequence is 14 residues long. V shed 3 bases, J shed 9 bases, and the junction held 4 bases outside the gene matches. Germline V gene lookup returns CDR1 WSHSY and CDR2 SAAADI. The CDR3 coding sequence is TGCGCCAGCAGTGATAGCGGGAGGGCGCGTGAGCAGTTCTTC. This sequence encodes CASSDSGRAREQFF.

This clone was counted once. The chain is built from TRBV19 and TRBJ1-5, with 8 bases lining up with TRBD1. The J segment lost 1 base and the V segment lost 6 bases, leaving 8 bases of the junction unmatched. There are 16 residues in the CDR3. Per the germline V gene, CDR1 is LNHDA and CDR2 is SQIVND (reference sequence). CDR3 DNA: TGTGCCAGTAGCAAACAGGGGGTGGGGAGCAATCAGCCCCAGCATTTT. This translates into CASSKQGVGSNQPQHF. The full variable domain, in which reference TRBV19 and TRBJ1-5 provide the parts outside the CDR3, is DGGITQSPKYLFRKEGQNVTLSCEQNLNHDAMYWYRQDPGQGLRLIYYSQIVNDFQKGDIAEGYSVSREKKESFPLTVTSAQKNPTAFYLCASSKQGVGSNQPQHFGDGTRLSIL.

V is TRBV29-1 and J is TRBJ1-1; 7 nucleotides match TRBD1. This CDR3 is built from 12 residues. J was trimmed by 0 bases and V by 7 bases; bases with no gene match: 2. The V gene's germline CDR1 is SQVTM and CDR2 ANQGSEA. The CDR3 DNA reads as TGCAGCGGGGGACAGTTGAACACTGAAGCTTTCTTT. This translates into CSGGQLNTEAFF.

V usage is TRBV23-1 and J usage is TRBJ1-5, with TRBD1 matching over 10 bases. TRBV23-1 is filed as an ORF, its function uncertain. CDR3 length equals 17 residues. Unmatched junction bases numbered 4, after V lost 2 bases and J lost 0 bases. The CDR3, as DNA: TGCGCCAGCAGTCAAGGGACAGGGGACTCTAGCAATCAGCCCCAGCATTTT. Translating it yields CASSQGTGDSSNQPQHF.

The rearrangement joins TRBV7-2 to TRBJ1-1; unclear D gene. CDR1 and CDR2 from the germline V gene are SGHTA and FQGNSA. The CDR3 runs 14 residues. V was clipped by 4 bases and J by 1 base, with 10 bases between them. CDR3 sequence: CASSSGWANTEAFF. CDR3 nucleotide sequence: TGTGCCAGCAGCTCAGGCTGGGCGAACACTGAAGCTTTCTTT.